The rows below give T cell receptor beta chains drawn from one sample of a study of T cell responses to AZD1222 COVID-19 vaccine. Measured with immunoSEQ multiplex PCR; TCRdb has only the in-frame clones, and not every one. The sample holds about 140,000 clones; approximately 89% are singletons and the top ten take around 1.7%. This material consisted of peripheral blood, taken 28 days after the second AZD1222 dose. The receptor source for this set is an adult who received the AZD1222 COVID-19 vaccine. Each CDR3 is given with its conserved first and last residue.

>TRBV7-8|TRBJ2-5|16
CASSSPGTSFQETQYF
>TRBV5-4|TRBJ2-2|18
CASSLSSGRGQLTGELFF
>TRBV7-9|TRBJ2-7|12
CASSPTGPGIVF
>TRBV19|TRBJ1-5|15
CASKYRGDSNQPQHF
>TRBV19|TRBJ1-2|14
CASSLQTGNYGYTF
>TRBV29-1|TRBJ1-2|12
CSVIEDSYGYTF
>TRBV10-3|TRBJ2-1|14
CAISTSGSVDEQFF
>TRBV28|TRBJ2-1|17
CASSLGPGSNSYNEQFF
>TRBV11-1|TRBJ2-5|15
CASSPVGTGLETQYF
>TRBV9|TRBJ1-3|17
CASSDLPDGTSGNTIYF